Below, 14 T cell receptor beta chains from the same sample are listed, as sequenced in a study of T cell responses to AZD1222 COVID-19 vaccine. The assay was immunoSEQ multiplex PCR, and TCRdb's table has in-frame clones only and misses some. The table lists about 100,000 clones, about 85% of them singletons. The sample was peripheral blood, taken on day 0 of AZD1222 vaccination. These TCRs come from an adult in good health.

V and J are TRBV11-3 and TRBJ2-5, with a weak D call TRBD2 (7 bases). The germline V gene has CDR1 SGHNT and CDR2 YENEEA. CDR3 size: 14 residues. V was trimmed by 4 bases and J by 5 bases, leaving 14 bases between them. The CDR3 DNA reads TGTGCCAGCAGCTCATGGGGGGGCCGGGAGACCCAGTACTTC. Protein sequence: CASSSWGGRETQYF.

This clone came up a few times. J is TRBJ2-1 and V is TRBV7-3, with 7 bases aligning to TRBD2. Germline CDR1 is SGHTA and CDR2 is FQGTGA. The length of the CDR3 is 15 residues. V was pared by 0 bases and J by 5 bases, with 4 bases of the junction left unmatched. The chain's CDR3 is CASSLTRDYDNEQFF. The CDR3 nucleotides read TGTGCCAGCAGCTTAACCCGGGACTATGACAATGAGCAGTTCTTC.

This clone has more than one count but fewer than ten. The chain combines TRBV28 with TRBJ1-5; 11 bases are shared with TRBD1. Germline loops: CDR1 MDHEN, CDR2 SYDVKM. V shed 5 bases, J shed 2 bases, and the junction held 20 bases outside the gene matches. The CDR3 spans 21 residues. The CDR3 here is CASSPLGYTGQGDPGNQPQHF. CDR3 DNA sequence: TGTGCCAGCAGTCCACTAGGGTACACGGGACAGGGGGATCCAGGCAATCAGCCCCAGCATTTT.

V gene TRBV18 combines with J gene TRBJ2-7, with 8 bases fitting TRBD1. J gave up 3 bases and V 6 bases, and 10 bases lay outside the gene matches. This CDR3 comprises 15 residues. Germline lookup yields CDR1 KGHSH and CDR2 LQKENI. The CDR3 here is CASSPAGGAGYEQYF. CDR3 DNA: TGTGCCAGCTCCCCAGCAGGGGGCGCGGGCTACGAGCAGTACTTC.

The chain has TRBV7-2 and TRBJ1-1; no definite D call. V shed 5 bases and J shed 1 base, with 8 bases lying between them. The germline CDR1 and CDR2 sequences are SGHTA and FQGNSA. This CDR3 is 13 amino acids long. CDR3 bases: TGTGCCAGCAGCCCCCAGGAGAACACTGAAGCTTTCTTT. This codes for CASSPQENTEAFF.

The chain uses TRBV7-2 and TRBJ1-2; D not resolved. The CDR3 contains 17 residues. V was pared by 6 bases and J by 0 bases, with 20 bases between. Per the germline V gene, CDR1 is SGHTA and CDR2 is FQGNSA. The CDR3 DNA reads TGTGCCAGCAGTTCAAGGGCACAAACTTTAGCTAACTATGGCTACACCTTC. Translated, it gives CASSSRAQTLANYGYTF.

The DNA of the CDR3 is TGTGCCAGCAGTATCGGGGGGAGCTTGGCCAAAAACATTCAGTACTTC. Protein sequence: CASSIGGSLAKNIQYF. The gene calls are TRBV7-9 and TRBJ2-4; 7 bases are a match to TRBD2. J gave up 1 base and V 6 bases, and 9 bases lay outside the gene matches. The V gene's germline CDR1 is SEHNR and CDR2 FQNEAQ (reference sequence). The CDR3 loop spans 16 amino acids.

This clone was detected only once. The chain couples TRBV4-1 to TRBJ1-1, with D tentatively TRBD1 (5 bases). V was clipped by 2 bases and J by 2 bases, with 6 bases between them. Looked up from germline, CDR1 is MGHRA and CDR2 is YSYEKL. The CDR3 spans 13 residues. CDR3 in amino acids: CASSQTGNTEAFF. In DNA, the CDR3 is TGCGCCAGCAGCCAAACAGGTAACACTGAAGCTTTCTTT.

V gene TRBV28 combines with J gene TRBJ2-1; possible D gene TRBD1, 6 bases. The CDR3 is made up of 15 amino acids. The V end was cut by 8 bases, the J end by 2 bases, with 16 bases between. Germline V gives CDR1 MDHEN, CDR2 SYDVKM. The DNA for the CDR3 is TGTGCCAGCGACCCCCGGGCAGGGGCCTACAATGAGCAGTTCTTC. Residues: CASDPRAGAYNEQFF.

V gene TRBV7-3 combines with J gene TRBJ2-1, with unresolved D. The length of the CDR3 is 12 residues. V shed 5 bases and J shed 12 bases, with 14 bases lying between them. CDR1 is SGHTA and CDR2 is FQGTGA in the germline V gene. CDR3 coding DNA: TGTGCCAGCAGCCCTGGAAGCCAGGCGCAGTTCTTC. Protein sequence: CASSPGSQAQFF.

This clone was picked up a small number of times. The chain carries TRBV2 and TRBJ1-1; 9 bases map to TRBD1. Unmatched junction bases numbered 5, after V lost 5 bases and J lost 1 base. The CDR3 is 15 residues long. Per the germline V gene, CDR1 is SNHLY and CDR2 is FYNNEI. CDR3 region: CASSTGGAGNTEAFF. The CDR3 DNA sequence: TGTGCCAGCAGTACAGGGGGCGCGGGGAACACTGAAGCTTTCTTT.

This clone occurred a few times. The gene calls are TRBV30 and TRBJ2-7; D is unresolved. The CDR3 sequence is 19 residues long. Germline CDR1 is GTSNPN and CDR2 is SVGIG (reference sequence). V lost 0 bases and J 1 base, leaving 25 bases between the germline ends. In nucleotides, the CDR3 is TGTGCCTGGAGTGTAAGCCCCCCTTGGTCACTGGCCGATTCCTACGAGCAGTACTTC. As protein: CAWSVSPPWSLADSYEQYF.

The chain combines TRBV15 with TRBJ2-2; D is uncertain. The CDR3 loop spans 13 amino acids. Germline V gives CDR1 LNHNV, CDR2 YYDKDF (reference sequence). V was cut by 5 bases and J by 6 bases, with 10 bases left in between. CDR3 amino acids: CATSSGVAGELFF. CDR3 sequence (DNA): TGTGCCACCAGCTCCGGAGTCGCCGGGGAGCTGTTTTTT.

J is TRBJ2-1 and V is TRBV30, with D uncertain. Trimming pared 1 base from V and 10 bases from J, leaving 11 bases between. Germline assignment: CDR1 GTSNPN and CDR2 SVGIG (reference sequence). This CDR3 contains 12 residues. The CDR3 nucleotides are TGTGCCTGGAGTGGACTCCTCTGGGAGCAGTTCTTC. Encoded protein: CAWSGLLWEQFF.